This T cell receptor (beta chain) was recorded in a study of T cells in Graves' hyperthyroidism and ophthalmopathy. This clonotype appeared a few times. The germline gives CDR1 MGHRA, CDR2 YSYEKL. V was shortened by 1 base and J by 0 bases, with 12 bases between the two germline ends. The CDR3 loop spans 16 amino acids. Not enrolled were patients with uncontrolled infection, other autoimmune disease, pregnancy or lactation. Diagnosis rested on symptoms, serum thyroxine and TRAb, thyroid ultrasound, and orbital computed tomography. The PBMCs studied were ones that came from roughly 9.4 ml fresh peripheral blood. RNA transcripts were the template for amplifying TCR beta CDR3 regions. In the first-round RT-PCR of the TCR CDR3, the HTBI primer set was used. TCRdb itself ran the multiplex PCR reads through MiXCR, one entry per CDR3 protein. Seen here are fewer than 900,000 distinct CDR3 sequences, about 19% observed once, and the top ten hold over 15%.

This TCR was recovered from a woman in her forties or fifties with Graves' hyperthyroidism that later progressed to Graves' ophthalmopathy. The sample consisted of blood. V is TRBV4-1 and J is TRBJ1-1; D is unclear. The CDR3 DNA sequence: TGCGCCAGCAGCCAAGTGCACCTCTTAATGAACACTGAAGCTTTCTTT. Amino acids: CASSQVHLLMNTEAFF.